This T cell receptor beta chain was found in a study of OX40 agonist ivuxolimab in advanced cancers. The data were produced by immunoSEQ multiplex PCR, yet TCRdb's version contains in-frame clones alone and is incomplete. The sample yields 55,000 to 65,000 clones, around three quarters seen once. Any history of autoimmune disease or systemic immunosuppression disqualified patients. This CDR3 spans 14 amino acids. The V gene end was trimmed by 2 bases and the J gene end by 5 bases; junction bases not matched to a gene: 5. CDR1 SGHRS and CDR2 YFSETQ come from the germline V gene. The sample was CD4+ or CD8+ T cells sorted from blood, taken in a trial of the OX40 agonist ivuxolimab. The chain uses TRBV5-1 and TRBJ2-7, with 9 bases identical to TRBD1. This receptor was identified in an adult with an advanced solid tumor such as melanoma, head and neck, liver or kidney cancer. CDR3 bases: TGCGCCAGCAGCTTCGGTACAGGGGGCAACGAGCAGTACTTC. Amino acid sequence: CASSFGTGGNEQYF.